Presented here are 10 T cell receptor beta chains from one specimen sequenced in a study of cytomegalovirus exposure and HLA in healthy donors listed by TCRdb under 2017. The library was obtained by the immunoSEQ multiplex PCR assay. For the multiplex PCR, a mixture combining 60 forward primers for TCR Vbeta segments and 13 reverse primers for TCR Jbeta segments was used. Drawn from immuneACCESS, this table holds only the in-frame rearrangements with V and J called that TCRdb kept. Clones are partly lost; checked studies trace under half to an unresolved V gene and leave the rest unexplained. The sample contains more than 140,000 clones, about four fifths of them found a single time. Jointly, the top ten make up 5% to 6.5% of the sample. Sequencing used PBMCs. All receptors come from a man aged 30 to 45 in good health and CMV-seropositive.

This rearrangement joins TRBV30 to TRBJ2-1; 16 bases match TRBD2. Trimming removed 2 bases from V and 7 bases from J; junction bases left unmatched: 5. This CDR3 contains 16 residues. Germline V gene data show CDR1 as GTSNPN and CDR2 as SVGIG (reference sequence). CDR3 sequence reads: CAWSYGTSGRVNEQFF. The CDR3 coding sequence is TGTGCCTGGAGTTACGGGACTAGCGGGAGGGTAAATGAGCAGTTCTTC.

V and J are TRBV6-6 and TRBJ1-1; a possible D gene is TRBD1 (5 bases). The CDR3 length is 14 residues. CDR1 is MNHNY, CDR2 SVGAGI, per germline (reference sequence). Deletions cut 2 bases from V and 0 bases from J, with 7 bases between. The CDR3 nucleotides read TGTGCCAGCAGTTACAGGGGCATGAACACTGAAGCTTTCTTT. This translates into CASSYRGMNTEAFF.

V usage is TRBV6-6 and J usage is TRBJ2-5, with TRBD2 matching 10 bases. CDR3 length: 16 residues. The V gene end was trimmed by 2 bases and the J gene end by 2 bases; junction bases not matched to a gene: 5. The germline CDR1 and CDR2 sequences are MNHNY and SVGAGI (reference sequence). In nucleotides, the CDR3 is TGTGCCAGCAGTTACGGGACAGCGGGGGGGCAAGAGACCCAGTACTTC. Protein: CASSYGTAGGQETQYF.

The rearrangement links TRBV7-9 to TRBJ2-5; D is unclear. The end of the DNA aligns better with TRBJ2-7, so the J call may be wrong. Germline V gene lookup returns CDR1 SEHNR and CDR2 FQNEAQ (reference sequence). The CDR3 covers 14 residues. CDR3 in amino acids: CASSLDGGSYEQYF. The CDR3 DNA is TGTGCCAGCAGCTTAGACGGCGGCTCCTACGAGCAGTACTTC.

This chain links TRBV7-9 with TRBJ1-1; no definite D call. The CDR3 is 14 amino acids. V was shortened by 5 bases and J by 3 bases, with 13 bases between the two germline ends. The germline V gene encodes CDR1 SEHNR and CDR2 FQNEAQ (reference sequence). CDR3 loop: CASSPPGVDTEAFF. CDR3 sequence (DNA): TGTGCCAGCAGCCCCCCCGGGGTAGACACTGAAGCTTTCTTT.

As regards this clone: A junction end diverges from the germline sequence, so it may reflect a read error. CDR3 amino acids: CASSPGAGVGGANGLTF. The CDR3 DNA follows: TGCGCCAGCAGCCCAGGAGCGGGAGTTGGTGGGGCCAACGGCCTGACTTTC. The chain employs TRBV5-1 and TRBJ2-6; TRBD2 matches 8 bases. The length of the CDR3 is 17 residues. Germline V lookup: CDR1 SGHRS, CDR2 YFSETQ.

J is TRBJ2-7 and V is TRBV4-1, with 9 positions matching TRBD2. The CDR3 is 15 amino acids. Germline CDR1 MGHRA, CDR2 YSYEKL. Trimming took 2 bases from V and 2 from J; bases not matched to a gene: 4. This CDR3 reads CASSQYGGGAYEQYF. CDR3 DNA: TGCGCCAGCAGCCAATATGGCGGGGGGGCCTACGAGCAGTACTTC.

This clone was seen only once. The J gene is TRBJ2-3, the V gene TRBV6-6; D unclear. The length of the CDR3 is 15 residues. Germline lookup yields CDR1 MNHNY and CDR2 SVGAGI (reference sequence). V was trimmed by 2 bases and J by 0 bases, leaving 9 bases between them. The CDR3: CASSYPAASTDTQYF. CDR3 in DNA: TGTGCCAGCAGTTACCCCGCGGCAAGCACAGATACGCAGTATTTT.

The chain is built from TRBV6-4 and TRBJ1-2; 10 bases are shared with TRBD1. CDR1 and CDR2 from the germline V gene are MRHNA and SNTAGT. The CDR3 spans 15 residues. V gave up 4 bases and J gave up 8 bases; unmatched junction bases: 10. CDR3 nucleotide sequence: TGTGCCAGCAGTGTTGGGACAGGGGTCGGAAGAGGCTACACCTTC. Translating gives CASSVGTGVGRGYTF.

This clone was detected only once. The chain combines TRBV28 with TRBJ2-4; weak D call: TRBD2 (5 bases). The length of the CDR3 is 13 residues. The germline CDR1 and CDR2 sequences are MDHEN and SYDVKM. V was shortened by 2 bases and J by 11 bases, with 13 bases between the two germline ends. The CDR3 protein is CASSLSPGLVQYF. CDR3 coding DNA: TGTGCCAGCAGTTTAAGTCCGGGGTTGGTTCAGTACTTC.